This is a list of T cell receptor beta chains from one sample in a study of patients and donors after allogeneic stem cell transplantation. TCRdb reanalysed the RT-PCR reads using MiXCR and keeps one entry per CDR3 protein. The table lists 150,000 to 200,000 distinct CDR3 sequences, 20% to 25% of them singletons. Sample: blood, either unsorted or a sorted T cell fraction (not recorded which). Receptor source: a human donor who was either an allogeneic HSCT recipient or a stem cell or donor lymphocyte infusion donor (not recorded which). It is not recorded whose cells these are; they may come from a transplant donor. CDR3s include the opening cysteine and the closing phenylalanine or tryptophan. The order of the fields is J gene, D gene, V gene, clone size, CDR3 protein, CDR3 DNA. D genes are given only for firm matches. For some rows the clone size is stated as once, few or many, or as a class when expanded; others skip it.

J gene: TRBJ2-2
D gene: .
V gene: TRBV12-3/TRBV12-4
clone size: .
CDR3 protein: CASNIQYTGELFF
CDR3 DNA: TGTGCCAGCAACATACAGTACACCGGGGAGCTGTTTTTT

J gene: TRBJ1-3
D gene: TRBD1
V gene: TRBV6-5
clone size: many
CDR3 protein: CASSYHTGAGNTIYF
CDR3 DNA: TGTGCCAGCAGTTACCACACAGGGGCTGGAAACACCATATATTTT

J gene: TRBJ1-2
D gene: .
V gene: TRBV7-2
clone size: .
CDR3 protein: CASSRYYGDGYTF
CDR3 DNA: TGTGCCAGCAGTCGTTATTATGGGGACGGCTACACCTTC

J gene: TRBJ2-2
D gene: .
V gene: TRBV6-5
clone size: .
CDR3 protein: CASSYSGTGELFF
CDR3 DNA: TGTGCCAGCAGTTACAGTGGGACCGGGGAGCTGTTTTTT

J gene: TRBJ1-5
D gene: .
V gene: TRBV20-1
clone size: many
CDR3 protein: CSARAPYGEDQPQHF
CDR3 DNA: TGCAGTGCTAGAGCTCCCTATGGGGAGGATCAGCCCCAGCATTTT

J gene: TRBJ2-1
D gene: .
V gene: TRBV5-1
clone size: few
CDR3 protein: CASSLRKMVYNEQFF
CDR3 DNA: TGCGCCAGCAGCCTAAGAAAGATGGTGTACAATGAGCAGTTCTTC

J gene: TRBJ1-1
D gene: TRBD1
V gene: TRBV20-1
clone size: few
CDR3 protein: CSARDGDPTGYDTEAFF
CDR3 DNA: TGCAGTGCTAGAGATGGGGACCCGACAGGGTACGACACTGAAGCTTTCTTT

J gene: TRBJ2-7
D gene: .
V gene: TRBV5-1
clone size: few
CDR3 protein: CASSRPGLDNEQYF
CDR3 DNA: TGCGCCAGCAGCCGCCCTGGACTGGACAACGAGCAGTACTTC

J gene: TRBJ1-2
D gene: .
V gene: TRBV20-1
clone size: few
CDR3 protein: CSAPHRSKFGFLGNYGYTF
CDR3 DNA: TGCAGTGCTCCTCACCGGTCGAAATTCGGGTTCCTGGGGAACTATGGCTACACCTTC

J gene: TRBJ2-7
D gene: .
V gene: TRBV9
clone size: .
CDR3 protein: CASSPAINSYEQYF
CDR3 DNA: TGTGCCAGCAGCCCTGCTATTAACTCCTACGAGCAGTACTTC

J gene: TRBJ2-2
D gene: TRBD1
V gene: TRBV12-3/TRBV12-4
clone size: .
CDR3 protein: CASSLHRPGQRSGELFF
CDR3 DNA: TGTGCCAGCAGTTTACATCGTCCGGGACAGCGATCCGGGGAGCTGTTTTTT

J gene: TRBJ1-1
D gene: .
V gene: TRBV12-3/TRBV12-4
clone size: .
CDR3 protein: CASSFWGVDTEAFF
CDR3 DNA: TGTGCCAGCAGTTTTTGGGGGGTTGATACTGAAGCTTTCTTT

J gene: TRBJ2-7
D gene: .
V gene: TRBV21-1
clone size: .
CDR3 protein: CASSKVSVFTYEQYF
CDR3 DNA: TGTGCCAGCAGCAAAGTTTCGGTGTTCACCTACGAGCAGTACTTC

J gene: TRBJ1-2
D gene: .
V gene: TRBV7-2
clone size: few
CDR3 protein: CASSSGVGGYTF
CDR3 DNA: TGTGCCAGCAGTTCAGGGGTTGGAGGCTACACCTTC

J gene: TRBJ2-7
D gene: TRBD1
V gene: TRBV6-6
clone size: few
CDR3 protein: CASGPIKQGWYEQYF
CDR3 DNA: TGTGCCAGCGGACCAATTAAACAGGGGTGGTACGAGCAGTACTTC

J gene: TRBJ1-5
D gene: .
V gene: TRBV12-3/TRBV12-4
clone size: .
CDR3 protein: CASSRTLAGNQPQHF
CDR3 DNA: TGTGCCAGCAGCAGGACGCTAGCCGGCAATCAGCCCCAGCATTTT

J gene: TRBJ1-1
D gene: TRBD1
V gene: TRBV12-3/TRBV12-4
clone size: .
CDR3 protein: CASRNDPGQGARSTEAFF
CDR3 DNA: TGTGCCAGCAGGAATGATCCGGGACAGGGGGCGCGGAGCACTGAAGCTTTCTTT

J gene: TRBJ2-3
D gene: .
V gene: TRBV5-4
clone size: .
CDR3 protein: CASSLGGAPGTDTQYF
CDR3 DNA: TGTGCCAGCAGCTTGGGAGGTGCCCCTGGCACAGATACGCAGTATTTT

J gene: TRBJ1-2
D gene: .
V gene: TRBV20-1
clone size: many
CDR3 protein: CSARDYLGGPGGHGYTF
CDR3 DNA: TGCAGTGCTAGAGATTATCTGGGGGGCCCGGGCGGGCATGGCTACACCTTC

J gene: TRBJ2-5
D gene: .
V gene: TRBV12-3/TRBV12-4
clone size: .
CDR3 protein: CASSPWRETQYF
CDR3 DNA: TGTGCCAGCAGTCCTTGGCGGGAGACCCAGTACTTC

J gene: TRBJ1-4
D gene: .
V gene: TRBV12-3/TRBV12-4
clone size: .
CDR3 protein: CASSSPGRANEKLFF
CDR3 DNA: TGTGCCAGCAGTTCCCCGGGACGGGCTAATGAAAAACTGTTTTTT

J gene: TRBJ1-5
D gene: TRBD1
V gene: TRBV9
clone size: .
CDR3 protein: CASSPPGTAINQPQHF
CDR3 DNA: TGTGCCAGCAGCCCCCCGGGGACAGCGATTAATCAGCCCCAGCATTTT

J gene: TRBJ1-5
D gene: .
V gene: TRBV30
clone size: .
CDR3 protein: CAWSAPGGGRLNQPQHF
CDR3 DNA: TGTGCCTGGAGTGCCCCGGGGGGGGGCCGCCTTAATCAGCCCCAGCATTTT

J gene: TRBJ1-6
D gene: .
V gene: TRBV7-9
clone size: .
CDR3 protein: CASSLVLGRGAPALHF
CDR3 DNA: TGTGCCAGCAGCTTAGTCCTGGGCAGGGGAGCTCCAGCCCTCCACTTT

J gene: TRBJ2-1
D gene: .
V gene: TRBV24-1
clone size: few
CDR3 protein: CATSDLRQGGNNEQFF
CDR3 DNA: TGTGCCACCAGTGATTTGAGGCAGGGGGGGAACAATGAGCAGTTCTTC

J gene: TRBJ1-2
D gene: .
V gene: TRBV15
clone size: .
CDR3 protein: CATSRGRTATYGYTF
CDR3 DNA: TGTGCCACCAGCAGAGGCAGGACAGCAACCTATGGCTACACCTTC

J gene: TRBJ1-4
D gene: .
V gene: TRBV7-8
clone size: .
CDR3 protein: CASSLGAAKLFF
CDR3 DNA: TGTGCCAGCAGCTTAGGTGCTGCGAAACTGTTTTTT

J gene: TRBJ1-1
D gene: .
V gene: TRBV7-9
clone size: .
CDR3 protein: CASSSDSGYRAAFF
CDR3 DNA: TGTGCCAGCAGCTCGGACAGCGGTTATAGGGCAGCTTTCTTT

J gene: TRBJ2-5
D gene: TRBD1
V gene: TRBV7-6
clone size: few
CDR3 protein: CASSLTGTGETQYF
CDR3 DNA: TGTGCCAGCAGCTTAACCGGGACAGGAGAGACCCAGTACTTC

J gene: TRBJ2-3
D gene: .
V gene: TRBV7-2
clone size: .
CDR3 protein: CASSPPSAGSYTDTQYF
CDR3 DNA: TGTGCCAGCAGCCCGCCGTCTGCGGGGTCCTACACAGATACGCAGTATTTT

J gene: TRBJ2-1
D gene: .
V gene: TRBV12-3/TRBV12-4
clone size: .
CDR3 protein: CASSLAGAIYYNEQFF
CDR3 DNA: TGTGCCAGCAGTTTAGCGGGGGCCATATACTACAATGAGCAGTTCTTC

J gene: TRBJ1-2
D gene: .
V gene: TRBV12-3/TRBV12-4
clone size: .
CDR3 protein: CASSLIRRPNYGYTF
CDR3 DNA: TGTGCCAGCAGTTTAATCCGGCGCCCTAACTATGGCTACACCTTC

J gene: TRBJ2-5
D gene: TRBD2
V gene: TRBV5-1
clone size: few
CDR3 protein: CASSPKTGEGTQYF
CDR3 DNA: TGCGCCAGCAGCCCTAAGACGGGGGAGGGGACCCAGTACTTC

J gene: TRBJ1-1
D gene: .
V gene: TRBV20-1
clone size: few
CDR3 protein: CSADRFVMNTEAFF
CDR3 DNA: TGCAGTGCCGACCGGTTCGTAATGAACACTGAAGCTTTCTTT

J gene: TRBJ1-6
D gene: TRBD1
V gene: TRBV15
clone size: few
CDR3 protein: CATSKLQGARDSPLHF
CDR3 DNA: TGTGCCACCAGCAAACTTCAGGGGGCTAGGGATTCACCCCTCCACTTT

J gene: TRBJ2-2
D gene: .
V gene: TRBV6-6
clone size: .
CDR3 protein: CASSRDKAGELFF
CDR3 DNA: TGTGCCAGCAGTAGGGACAAAGCCGGGGAGCTGTTTTTT

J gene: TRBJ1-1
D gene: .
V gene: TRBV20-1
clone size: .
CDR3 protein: CSATQRNTEAFF
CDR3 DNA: TGCAGTGCGACCCAGAGGAACACTGAAGCTTTCTTT

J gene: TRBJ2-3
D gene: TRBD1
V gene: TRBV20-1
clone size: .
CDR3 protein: CSATRTGADTQYF
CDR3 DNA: TGCAGTGCTACTCGGACAGGGGCTGATACGCAGTATTTT

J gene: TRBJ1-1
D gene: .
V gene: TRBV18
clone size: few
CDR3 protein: CASSMVRVGPEAFF
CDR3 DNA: TGTGCCAGCTCCATGGTCAGGGTGGGACCTGAAGCTTTCTTT

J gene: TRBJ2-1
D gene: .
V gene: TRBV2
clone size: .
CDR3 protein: CASSDRSYNEQFF
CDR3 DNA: TGTGCCAGCAGTGATCGGAGCTACAATGAGCAGTTCTTC

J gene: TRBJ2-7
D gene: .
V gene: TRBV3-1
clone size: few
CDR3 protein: CASSQEVRTYEQYF
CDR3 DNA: TGTGCCAGCAGCCAAGAAGTCAGGACCTACGAGCAGTACTTC

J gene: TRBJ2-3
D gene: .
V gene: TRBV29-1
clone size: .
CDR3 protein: CSSWAVDTQYF
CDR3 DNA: TGCAGCTCCTGGGCGGTGGATACGCAGTATTTT

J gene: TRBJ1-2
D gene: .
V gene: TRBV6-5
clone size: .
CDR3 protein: CASSYSERTYGYTF
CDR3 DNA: TGTGCCAGCAGTTACTCGGAACGGACCTATGGCTACACCTTC